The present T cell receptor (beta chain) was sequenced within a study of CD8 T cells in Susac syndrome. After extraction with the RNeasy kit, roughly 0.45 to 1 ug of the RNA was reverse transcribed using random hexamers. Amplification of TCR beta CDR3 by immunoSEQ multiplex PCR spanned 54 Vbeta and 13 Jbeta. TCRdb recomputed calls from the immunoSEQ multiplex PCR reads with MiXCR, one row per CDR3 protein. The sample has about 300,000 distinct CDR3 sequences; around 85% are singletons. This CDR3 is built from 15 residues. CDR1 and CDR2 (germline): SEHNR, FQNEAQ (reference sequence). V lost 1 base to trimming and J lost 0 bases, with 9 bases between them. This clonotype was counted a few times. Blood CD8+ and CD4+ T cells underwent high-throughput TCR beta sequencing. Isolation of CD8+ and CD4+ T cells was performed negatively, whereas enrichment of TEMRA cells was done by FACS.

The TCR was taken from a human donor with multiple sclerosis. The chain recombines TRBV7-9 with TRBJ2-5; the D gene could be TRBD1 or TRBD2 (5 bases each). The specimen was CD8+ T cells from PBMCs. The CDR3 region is CASSLVGPYQETQYF. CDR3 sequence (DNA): TGTGCCAGCAGCTTAGTGGGACCTTACCAAGAGACCCAGTACTTC.